This T cell receptor beta chain was retrieved from a study of blood T cell repertoires in COVID-19. Study at large: PBMCs, B-cell-depleted T cells, or T cells were the source of the cDNA or gDNA that made up the material.

Original processing notes: Reference gene primer amplification yielded estimated nucleated cell counts. The data were produced by immunoSEQ multiplex PCR, yet TCRdb's version contains in-frame clones alone and is incomplete. V and J calls and clone size follow that table, whereas D and trimming were derived from the DNA. The sample records 45,000 to 55,000 clones, around 87% being singletons. The germline V gene has CDR1 SGDLS and CDR2 YYNGEE. The V and J ends lost 3 bases and 9 bases respectively, with 10 bases between them. CDR3 length: 12 residues. The sample was peripheral blood. V gene TRBV9 combines with J gene TRBJ2-1; maybe TRBD2 (6 bases). The clonotype originates from a man over 45 with active COVID-19. CDR3 loop: CASSGGGLEQFF. The CDR3 coding sequence is TGTGCCAGCAGCGGGGGAGGTCTTGAGCAGTTCTTC. The variable domain in full, completed from reference TRBV9 and TRBJ2-1, reads DSGVTQTPKHLITATGQRVTLRCSPRSGDLSVYWYQQSLDQGLQFLIQYYNGEERAKGNILERFSAQQFPDLHSELNLSSLELGDSALYFCASSGGGLEQFFGPGTRLTVL.